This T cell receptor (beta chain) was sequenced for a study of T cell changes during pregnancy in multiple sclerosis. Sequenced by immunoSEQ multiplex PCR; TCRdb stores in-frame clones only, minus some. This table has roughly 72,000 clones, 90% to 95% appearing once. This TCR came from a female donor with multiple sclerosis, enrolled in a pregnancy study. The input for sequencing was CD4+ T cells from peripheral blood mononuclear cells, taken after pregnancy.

CDR3 loop: CASSIYSGSVSDTQYF. In DNA form, the CDR3 reads TGTGCCAGTAGTATATATAGCGGGAGCGTGTCTGATACGCAGTATTTT. The chain uses TRBV19 and TRBJ2-3; 9 bases are shared with TRBD2. This CDR3 has 16 residues. Germline V gene lookup returns CDR1 LNHDA and CDR2 SQIVND (reference sequence). V lost 2 bases to trimming and J lost 6 bases; unmatched junction nucleotides: 9.